This T cell receptor beta chain was documented in a study of blood T cell repertoires in COVID-19 (TCRdb year 2020). Background for the entire study: Collaborator samples came from the United States, Italy and Spain and covered acute and convalescent phases of COVID-19. The material from the prospective study consisted of cDNA or gDNA derived from T cells, B-cell-depleted T cells, or PBMCs. HLA class I and class II types, where available, came from metadata supplied by the sample provider rather than from assay-based typing. Samples came from the ongoing ImmuneRACE study (first 160 participants) plus 1,254 subjects from 6 global collaborators. The repertoires were released in a freely available public database intended as a resource for research on the immune response to SARS-CoV-2. The dataset comprised deeply sampled blood TCRbeta repertoires from subjects exposed to, actively infected with, or recovered from COVID-19. The sample metadata nearly always contained a de-identified subject ID, COVID-19 status, age in years and sex. On the study overall, not on this receptor specifically: The quantity of clinical and demographic metadata differed by source and by participant and was supplied without curation.

The immunoSEQ Assay, a bias-controlled multiplex PCR, was used to amplify TCRbeta CDR3 regions from genomic DNA. In the authors' own workflow: Within the assay, amplification of reference gene primers was used to estimate how many nucleated cells each sample contained. Sequence reads were collapsed and filtered to measure the absolute abundance of every unique TCRbeta CDR3 rearrangement. For each sample, productive Simpson clonality was calculated as the square root of Simpson's diversity index over productive rearrangements. Sourced from immuneACCESS, this table was stored by TCRdb with only in-frame sequences that have V and J called. A share of the clones is absent; for the studies checked, an unresolved V gene accounts for under half, and the remainder has no known explanation. Clonal size and the V and J genes are those of that table, whereas D and trimming came from the DNA. In this sample the table shows 210,000 or so clones, roughly four fifths of which occur a single time. Roughly 13% of the sample lies in the top ten.

Of note for this clone: There is no known antigen for this receptor. Within one base of it there is no much larger clone, and no base qualities were kept.

Samples from volunteer blood donors who had recovered from COVID-19 were contributed by a second Seattle source. The collaborating institutions used their own protocols to collect whole blood in K2EDTA tubes. Collaborator samples were shipped for TCRbeta analysis as frozen whole blood, isolated PBMCs, or DNA extracted from either sample type. The sequence was obtained from a man aged 50 to 59 who had recovered from COVID-19. The sample consisted of peripheral blood.

The DNA sequence follows: TGCGCCAGCAGCTCGGGACTAGATATTAGCACAGATACGCAGTATTTT. This gives the protein CASSSGLDISTDTQYF. The rearranged chain carries TRBV5-1 and TRBJ2-3, with 8 bases in between that match TRBD2. The CDR3 runs 16 residues from the cysteine to the phenylalanine. CDR3 DNA is the only sequence kept; it has 48 bases, read in frame from the first base. The germline V gene gives CDR1 as SGHRS and CDR2 as YFSETQ. V is pruned by 3 bases and J by 0 bases, leaving 6 bases of the junction without a gene match.